This T cell receptor beta chain was captured by sequencing in a study of blood T cell repertoires in COVID-19. Deletions cut 1 base from V and 3 bases from J, with 10 bases between. This CDR3 has 13 amino acids. Germline V gene sequence: CDR1 GTSNPN, CDR2 SVGIG (reference sequence). In the original analysis: Cell counts per sample came from amplifying reference gene primers. TCRdb keeps only in-frame clones here, not all; method: immunoSEQ multiplex PCR. V and J calls and clone size come straight from that table; D and trimming were deduced from the DNA. This repertoire shows about 160,000 clones, around 82% found once; its top ten account for around an eighth.

This receptor was identified in a man in his late teens or twenties with active or convalescent COVID-19. Sample: peripheral blood. The genes are TRBV30 and TRBJ2-7; D call uncertain. The CDR3 is CAWSAAGYYEQYF. The CDR3 DNA follows: TGTGCCTGGAGTGCCGCCGGGTACTACGAGCAGTACTTC.